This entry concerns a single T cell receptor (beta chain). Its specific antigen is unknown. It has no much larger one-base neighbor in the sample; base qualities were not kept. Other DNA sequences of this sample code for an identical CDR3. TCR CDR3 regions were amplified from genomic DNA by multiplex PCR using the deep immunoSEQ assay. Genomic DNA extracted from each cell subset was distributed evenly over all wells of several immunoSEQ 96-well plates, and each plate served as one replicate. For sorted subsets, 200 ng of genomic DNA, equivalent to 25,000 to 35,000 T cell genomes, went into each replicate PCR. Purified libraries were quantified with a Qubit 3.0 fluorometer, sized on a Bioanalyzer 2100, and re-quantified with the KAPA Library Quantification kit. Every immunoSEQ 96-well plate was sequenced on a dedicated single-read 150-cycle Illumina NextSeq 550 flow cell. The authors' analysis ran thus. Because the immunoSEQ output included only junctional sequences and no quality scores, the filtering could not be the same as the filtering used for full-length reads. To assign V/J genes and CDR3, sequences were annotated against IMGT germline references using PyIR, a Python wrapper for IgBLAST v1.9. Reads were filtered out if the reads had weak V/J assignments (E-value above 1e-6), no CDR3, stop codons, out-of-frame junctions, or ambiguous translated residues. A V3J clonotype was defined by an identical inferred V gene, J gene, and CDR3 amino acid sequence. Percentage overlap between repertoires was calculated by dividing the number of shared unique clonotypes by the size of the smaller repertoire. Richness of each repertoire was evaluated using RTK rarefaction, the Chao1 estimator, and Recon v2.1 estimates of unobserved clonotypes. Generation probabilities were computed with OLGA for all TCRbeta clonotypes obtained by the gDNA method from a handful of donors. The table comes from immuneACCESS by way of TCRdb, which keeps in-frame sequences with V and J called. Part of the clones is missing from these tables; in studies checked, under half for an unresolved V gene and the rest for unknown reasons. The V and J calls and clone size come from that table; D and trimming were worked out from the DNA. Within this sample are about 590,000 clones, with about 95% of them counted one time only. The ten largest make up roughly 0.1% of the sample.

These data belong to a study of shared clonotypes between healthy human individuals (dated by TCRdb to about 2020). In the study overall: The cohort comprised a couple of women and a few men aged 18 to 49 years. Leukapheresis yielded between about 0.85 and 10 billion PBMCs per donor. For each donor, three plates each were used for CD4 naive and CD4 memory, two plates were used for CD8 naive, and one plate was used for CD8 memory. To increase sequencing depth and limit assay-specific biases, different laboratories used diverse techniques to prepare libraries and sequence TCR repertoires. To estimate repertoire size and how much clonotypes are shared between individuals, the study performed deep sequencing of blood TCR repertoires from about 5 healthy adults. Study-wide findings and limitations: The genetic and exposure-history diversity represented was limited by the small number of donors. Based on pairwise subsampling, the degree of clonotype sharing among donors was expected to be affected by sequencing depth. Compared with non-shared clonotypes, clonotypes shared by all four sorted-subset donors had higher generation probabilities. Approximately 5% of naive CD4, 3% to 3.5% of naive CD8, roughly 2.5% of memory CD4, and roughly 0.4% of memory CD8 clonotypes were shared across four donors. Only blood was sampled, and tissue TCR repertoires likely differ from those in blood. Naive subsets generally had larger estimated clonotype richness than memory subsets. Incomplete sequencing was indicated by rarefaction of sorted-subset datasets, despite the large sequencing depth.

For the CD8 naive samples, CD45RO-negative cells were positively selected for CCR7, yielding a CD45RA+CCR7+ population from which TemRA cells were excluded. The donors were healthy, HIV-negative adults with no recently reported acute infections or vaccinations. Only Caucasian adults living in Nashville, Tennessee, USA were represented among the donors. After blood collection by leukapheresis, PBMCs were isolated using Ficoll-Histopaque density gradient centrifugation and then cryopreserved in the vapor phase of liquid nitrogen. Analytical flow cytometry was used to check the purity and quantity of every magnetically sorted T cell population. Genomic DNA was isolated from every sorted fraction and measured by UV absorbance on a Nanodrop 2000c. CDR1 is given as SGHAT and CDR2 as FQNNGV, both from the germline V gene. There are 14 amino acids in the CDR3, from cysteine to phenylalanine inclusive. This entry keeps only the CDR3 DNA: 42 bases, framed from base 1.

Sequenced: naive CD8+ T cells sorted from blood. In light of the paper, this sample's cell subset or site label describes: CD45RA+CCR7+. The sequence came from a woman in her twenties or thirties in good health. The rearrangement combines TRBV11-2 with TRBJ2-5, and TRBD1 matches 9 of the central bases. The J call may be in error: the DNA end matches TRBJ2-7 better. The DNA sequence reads TGTGCCAGCAGCCTGGGGACAGGGAGGTACGAGCAGTACTTC. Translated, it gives CASSLGTGRYEQYF.